This TCR beta chain was retrieved from a study of T cell repertoires in cytomegalovirus infection. About the study: Indicated by public TCR beta signatures were CMV infection and matching HLA type.

Using its own MiXCR run on the reads, TCRdb lists one record per CDR3 protein. Here the sample spans approximately 170,000 distinct CDR3 sequences, roughly 18% being singletons. A remark on this clonotype: Its antigen remains unidentified.

Study-wide results and caveats: Public TCR beta family frequency separated CMV-and-HLA carriers, including in an independent cohort. HLA-C-restricted CMV clonotypes gave the most frequent clonotype in two of eight donors.

This TCR came from a human donor in good health (CMV status not recorded). Some clones in this sample may be carry-over from other donors' samples. The sequencing input was CD8+ T cells from PBMCs.

The DNA for the CDR3 is TGCGCCAGCAGCCAAGATTCAGGGGAACCCTACGAGCAGTACTTC. This encodes CASSQDSGEPYEQYF. The V gene is TRBV4-1, the J gene TRBJ2-7; tentatively, D is TRBD1 (6 bases). Trimming removed 0 bases at V and 2 bases at J, with 11 bases between. This CDR3 spans 15 amino acids. Germline CDR1 reads MGHRA; CDR2 reads YSYEKL.